This entry lists 24 T cell receptor beta chains sequenced from one sample in a study of T cells expressing NK-cell markers. Reanalyzing the 5' RACE reads, TCRdb keeps one entry per CDR3 protein, without DNA. The sample has 400,000 to 450,000 distinct CDR3 sequences. The sample was blood T cells: a sorted CD56 or NKG2C T cell subset, CD4+ or CD8+ T cells, or bulk PBMC T cells (not recorded which). These receptors came from a woman aged 18 to 75 in good health.

The genes are TRBV10-3 and TRBJ2-3; TCRdb's D call of TRBD2 is untestable without DNA. Germline CDR1 ENHRY, CDR2 SYGVKD. The CDR3 sequence is 18 residues long. CDR3: CAISGGLAGGLSTDTQYF.

This chain joins TRBV29-1 and TRBJ1-1. CDR1 is SQVTM and CDR2 is ANQGSEA in the germline V gene. This CDR3 has 13 amino acids. The CDR3 loop is CSVEVRGGAEAFF. The whole variable domain, filled in from reference TRBV29-1 and TRBJ1-1, reads SAVISQKPSRDICQRGTSLTIQCQVDSQVTMMFWYRQQPGQSLTLIATANQGSEATYESGFVIDKFPISRPNLTFSTLTVSNMSPEDSSIYLCSVEVRGGAEAFFGQGTRLTVV.

J is TRBJ1-4 and V is TRBV5-6; TCRdb proposes TRBD1, but this gene call is untestable without DNA. The CDR3 contains 16 residues. Germline CDR1 reads SGHDT; CDR2 reads YYEEEE. CDR3 sequence reads: CASSFGTGAVGEKLFF.

The gene calls are TRBV6-5 and TRBJ2-1; checking the TCRdb D call of TRBD1 is not possible without DNA. Germline CDR1 MNHEY, CDR2 SVGAGI. The CDR3 extends over 14 amino acids. CDR3 residues: CASSYSTGVTEQFF.

This chain links TRBV11-2 with TRBJ2-3; TCRdb indicates TRBD2, and absent DNA this call remains unverified. From germline, CDR1 is SGHAT and CDR2 FQNNGV. CDR3 size: 12 residues. The CDR3: CASSPGGRAQYF.

The chain joins TRBV5-1 to TRBJ1-4. The V gene's germline CDR1 is SGHRS and CDR2 YFSETQ. The CDR3 totals 15 residues. This CDR3 reads CASSLVGTKEEKLFF.

V gene TRBV20-1 combines with J gene TRBJ2-7; with no DNA, the TCRdb D assignment of TRBD2 cannot be verified. Germline CDR1 reads DFQATT; CDR2 reads SNEGSKA (reference sequence). The CDR3 totals 12 residues. The CDR3 spells CSARSGTYEQYF.

This chain joins TRBV14 and TRBJ2-1; the TCRdb call, TRBD2, lacks DNA for checking. The CDR3 is 18 residues long. Germline-derived CDR1 and CDR2 are SGHDN and FVKESK. The CDR3 here is CASSQEGKVAGSYNEQFF.

This chain connects TRBV5-1 to TRBJ1-5. The CDR3 is 14 residues long. The germline CDR1 and CDR2 sequences are SGHRS and YFSETQ. This CDR3 is CASSLEGFGQPQHF.

The V call is TRBV6-2 or TRBV6-3, the J call TRBJ2-1; the D call from TCRdb, TRBD2, cannot be confirmed without DNA. Germline V CDR1 and CDR2: MNHEY, SVGEGT. The CDR3 is 13 residues long. This chain's CDR3 is CASRDGSYNEQFF.

This chain uses TRBV19 with TRBJ2-7; without DNA, the TCRdb call of TRBD2 cannot be checked. Per germline, CDR1 LNHDA and CDR2 SQIVND (reference sequence). The CDR3 covers 14 residues. CDR3 loop: CASSISSGGYEQYF.

The rearrangement uses TRBV10-1 and TRBJ2-3; TCRdb gives TRBD2 as the D gene, but with no DNA this cannot be confirmed. This CDR3 has 16 residues. Looked up from germline, CDR1 is WNHNN and CDR2 is SYGVQD (reference sequence). CDR3 in amino acids: CACSDLGLASTDTQYF.

This chain uses TRBV9 with TRBJ1-2; TCRdb reports TRBD1, a call that lacks DNA to check it against. CDR1 SGDLS and CDR2 YYNGEE come from the germline V gene. This CDR3 has 14 residues. The CDR3 region is CASSEGGTGLGYTF.

V and J are TRBV5-6 and TRBJ1-5. The germline V gene has CDR1 SGHDT and CDR2 YYEEEE. The CDR3 consists of 15 residues. CDR3 amino acids: CASSRDRYSNQPQHF. Full variable domain (remainder filled in from reference TRBV5-6 and TRBJ1-5): DAGVTQSPTHLIKTRGQQVTLRCSPKSGHDTVSWYQQALGQGPQFIFQYYEEEERQRGNFPDRFSGHQFPNYSSELNVNALLLGDSALYLCASSRDRYSNQPQHFGDGTRLSIL.

The chain's CDR3 is CASSPPLTSGGAPYNEQFF. The V call is TRBV11-1, the J call TRBJ2-1; TCRdb's D gene call, TRBD2, goes unchecked for lack of DNA. Germline CDR1 and CDR2: SGHAT and FQDESV (reference sequence). This CDR3 contains 19 residues.

The V gene is TRBV20-1, the J gene TRBJ1-1; the D call from TCRdb, TRBD1, cannot be confirmed without DNA. CDR3 length equals 15 residues. Germline CDR1 is DFQATT and CDR2 is SNEGSKA (reference sequence). The CDR3 loop is CSAPRQGTGNTEAFF.

The chain employs TRBV30 and TRBJ1-4; there is no DNA to check the TCRdb D call of TRBD1. Germline lookup yields CDR1 GTSNPN and CDR2 SVGIG (reference sequence). This CDR3 region has 12 residues. The CDR3 sequence: CAWEGQGEKLFF.

The J gene is TRBJ1-1, the V gene TRBV28; TCRdb returns TRBD1, unconfirmable since there is no DNA. Per germline, CDR1 MDHEN and CDR2 SYDVKM. The CDR3 consists of 17 residues. The CDR3 protein is CASTLDWDGLMNTEAFF. The whole variable domain, filled in from reference TRBV28 and TRBJ1-1, reads DVKVTQSSRYLVKRTGEKVFLECVQDMDHENMFWYRQDPGLGLRLIYFSYDVKMKEKGDIPEGYSVSREKKERFSLILESASTNQTSMYLCASTLDWDGLMNTEAFFGQGTRLTVV.

The V call is TRBV5-4, the J call TRBJ2-3. Germline CDR1 reads SGHNT; CDR2 reads YYREEE (reference sequence). CDR3 length: 16 residues. The CDR3 reads CASSLAMGRATDTQYF.

The CDR3 is CATSKAGPTGELFF. V is TRBV24-1 and J is TRBJ2-2; without DNA, the TCRdb call of TRBD2 cannot be checked. There are 14 residues in the CDR3. The germline V gene has CDR1 KGHDR and CDR2 SFDVKD.

The genes are TRBV14 and TRBJ1-2. CDR3 size: 15 residues. Germline lookup yields CDR1 SGHDN and CDR2 FVKESK. CDR3 loop: CASSRDTSPNYGYTF.

V gene TRBV19 combines with J gene TRBJ2-4; TCRdb reports TRBD1, a call that lacks DNA to check it against. Per germline, CDR1 LNHDA and CDR2 SQIVND (reference sequence). The CDR3 has 14 amino acids. This CDR3 is CASSMAGLRNIQYF.

The V call is TRBV7-8, the J call TRBJ2-2; TCRdb lists TRBD1, though no DNA is available to test this call. Germline-derived CDR1 and CDR2 are SGHVS and FQNEAQ. The CDR3 has 14 residues. This CDR3 is CASSLDGGAGELFF.

The V call is TRBV7-3, the J call TRBJ2-1; TCRdb calls TRBD1, which cannot be checked without DNA. The CDR3 has 14 residues. The V gene's germline CDR1 is SGHTA and CDR2 FQGTGA. CDR3 residues: CASSFPGGANEQFF.